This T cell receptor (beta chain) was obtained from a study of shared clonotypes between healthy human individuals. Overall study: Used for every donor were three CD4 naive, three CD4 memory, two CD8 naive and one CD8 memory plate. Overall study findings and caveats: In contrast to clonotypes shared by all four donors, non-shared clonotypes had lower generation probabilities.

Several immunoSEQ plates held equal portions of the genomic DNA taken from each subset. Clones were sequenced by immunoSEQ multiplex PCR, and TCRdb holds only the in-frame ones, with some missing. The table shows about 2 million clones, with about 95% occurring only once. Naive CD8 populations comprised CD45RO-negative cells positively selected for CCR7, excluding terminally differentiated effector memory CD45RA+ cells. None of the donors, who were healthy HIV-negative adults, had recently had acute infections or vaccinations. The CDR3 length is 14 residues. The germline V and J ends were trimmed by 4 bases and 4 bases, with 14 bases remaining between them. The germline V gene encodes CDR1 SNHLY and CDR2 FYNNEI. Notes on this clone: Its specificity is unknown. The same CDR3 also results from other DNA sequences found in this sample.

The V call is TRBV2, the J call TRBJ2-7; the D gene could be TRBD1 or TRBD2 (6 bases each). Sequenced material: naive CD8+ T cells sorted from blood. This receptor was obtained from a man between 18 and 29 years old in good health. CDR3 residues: CASSVGQGGYEQYF. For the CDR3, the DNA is TGTGCCAGCAGTGTGGGACAAGGGGGGTACGAGCAGTACTTC.